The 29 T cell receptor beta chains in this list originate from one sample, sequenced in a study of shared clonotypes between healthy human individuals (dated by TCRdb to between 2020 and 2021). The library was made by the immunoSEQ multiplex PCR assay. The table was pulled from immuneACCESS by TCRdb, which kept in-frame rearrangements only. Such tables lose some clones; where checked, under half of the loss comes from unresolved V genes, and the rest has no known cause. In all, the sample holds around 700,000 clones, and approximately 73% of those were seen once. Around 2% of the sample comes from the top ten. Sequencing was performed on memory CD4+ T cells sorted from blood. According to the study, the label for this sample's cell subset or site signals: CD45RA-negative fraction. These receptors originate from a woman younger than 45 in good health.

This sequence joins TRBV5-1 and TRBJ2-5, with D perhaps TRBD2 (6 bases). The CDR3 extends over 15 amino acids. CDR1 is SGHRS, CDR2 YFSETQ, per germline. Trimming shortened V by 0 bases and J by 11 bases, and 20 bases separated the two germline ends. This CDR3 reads CASSLGFAGTREQYF. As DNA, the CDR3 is TGCGCCAGCAGCTTGGGGTTTGCGGGGACGAGGGAGCAGTACTTC.

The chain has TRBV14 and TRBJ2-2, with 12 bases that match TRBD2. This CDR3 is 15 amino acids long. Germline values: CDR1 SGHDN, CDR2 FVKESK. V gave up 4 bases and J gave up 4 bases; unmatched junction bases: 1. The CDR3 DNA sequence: TGTGCCAGCAGCCGGGGACTAGCGGGCACCGGGGAGCTGTTTTTT. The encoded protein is CASSRGLAGTGELFF. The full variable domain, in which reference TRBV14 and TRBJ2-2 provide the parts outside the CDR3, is EAGVTQFPSHSVIEKGQTVTLRCDPISGHDNLYWYRRVMGKEIKFLLHFVKESKQDESGMPNNRFLAERTGGTYSTLKVQPAELEDSGVYFCASSRGLAGTGELFFGEGSRLTVL.

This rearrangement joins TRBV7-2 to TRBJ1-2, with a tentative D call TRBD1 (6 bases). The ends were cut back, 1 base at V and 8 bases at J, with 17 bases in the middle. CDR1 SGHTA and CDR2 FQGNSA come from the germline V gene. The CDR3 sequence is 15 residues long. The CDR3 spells CASSLDRTASRGYTF. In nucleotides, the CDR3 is TGTGCCAGCAGCTTAGATAGGACAGCCTCTCGAGGCTACACCTTC.

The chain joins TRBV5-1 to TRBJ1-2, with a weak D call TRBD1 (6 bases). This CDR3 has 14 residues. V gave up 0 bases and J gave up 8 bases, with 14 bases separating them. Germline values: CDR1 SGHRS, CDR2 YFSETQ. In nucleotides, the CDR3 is TGCGCCAGCAGCTTGGCCTACTCAGGGGAGGGCTACACCTTC. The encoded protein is CASSLAYSGEGYTF. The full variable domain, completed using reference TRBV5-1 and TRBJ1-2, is KAGVTQTPRYLIKTRGQQVTLSCSPISGHRSVSWYQQTPGQGLQFLFEYFSETQRNKGNFPGRFSGRQFSNSRSEMNVSTLELGDSALYLCASSLAYSGEGYTFGSGTRLTVV.

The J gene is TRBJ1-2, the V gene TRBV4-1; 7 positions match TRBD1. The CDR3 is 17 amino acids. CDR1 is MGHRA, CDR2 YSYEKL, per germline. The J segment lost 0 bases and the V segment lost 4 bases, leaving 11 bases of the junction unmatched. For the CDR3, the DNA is TGCGCCAGCAGCCTCGGAGGGAGGGGGCGGTCTAACTATGGCTACACCTTC. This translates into CASSLGGRGRSNYGYTF.

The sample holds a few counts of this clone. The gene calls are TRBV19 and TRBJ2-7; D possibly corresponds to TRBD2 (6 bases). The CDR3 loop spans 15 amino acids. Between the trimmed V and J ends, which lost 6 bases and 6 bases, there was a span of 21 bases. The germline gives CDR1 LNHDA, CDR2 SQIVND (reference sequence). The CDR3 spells CASRRLGGSVTEQYF. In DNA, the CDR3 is TGTGCCAGTAGGAGATTAGGAGGGTCTGTCACCGAGCAGTACTTC.

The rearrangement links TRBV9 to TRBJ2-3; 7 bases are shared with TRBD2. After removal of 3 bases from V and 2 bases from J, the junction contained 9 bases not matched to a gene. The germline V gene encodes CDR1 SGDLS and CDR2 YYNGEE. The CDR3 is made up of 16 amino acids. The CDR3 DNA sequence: TGTGCCAGCAGCGCCAAGACTAGCCCGAACACAGATACGCAGTATTTT. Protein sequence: CASSAKTSPNTDTQYF.

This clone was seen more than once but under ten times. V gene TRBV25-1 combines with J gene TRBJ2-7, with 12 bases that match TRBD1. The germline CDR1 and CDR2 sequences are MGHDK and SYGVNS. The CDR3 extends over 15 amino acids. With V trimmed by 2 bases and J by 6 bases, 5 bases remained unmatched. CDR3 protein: CASSEGDRGLGEQYF. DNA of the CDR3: TGTGCCAGCAGTGAAGGGGACAGGGGGCTAGGCGAGCAGTACTTC.

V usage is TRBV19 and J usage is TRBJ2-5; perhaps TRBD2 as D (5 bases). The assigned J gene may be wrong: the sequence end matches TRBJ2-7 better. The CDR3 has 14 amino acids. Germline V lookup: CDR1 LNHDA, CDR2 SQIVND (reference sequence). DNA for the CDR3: TGTGCCAGTAGTCCACAAGGACTTGCCTACGAGCAGTACTTC. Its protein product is CASSPQGLAYEQYF.

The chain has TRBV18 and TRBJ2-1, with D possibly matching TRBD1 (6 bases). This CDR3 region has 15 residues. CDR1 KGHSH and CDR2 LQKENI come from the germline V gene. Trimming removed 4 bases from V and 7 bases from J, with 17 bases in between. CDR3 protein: CASSLPLAGANEQFF. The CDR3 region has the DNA TGTGCCAGCTCACTCCCGTTGGCAGGGGCGAATGAGCAGTTCTTC.

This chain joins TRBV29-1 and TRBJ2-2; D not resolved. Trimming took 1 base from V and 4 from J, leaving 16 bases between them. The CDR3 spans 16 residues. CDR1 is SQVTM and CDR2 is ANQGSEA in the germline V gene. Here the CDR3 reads CSVEGPGIIITGELFF. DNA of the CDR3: TGCAGCGTTGAAGGGCCAGGAATAATAATCACCGGGGAGCTGTTTTTT.

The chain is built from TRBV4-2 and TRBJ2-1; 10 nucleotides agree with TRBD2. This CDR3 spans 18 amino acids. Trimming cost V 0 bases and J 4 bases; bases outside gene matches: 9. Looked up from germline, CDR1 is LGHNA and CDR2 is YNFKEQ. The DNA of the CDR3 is TGTGCCAGCAGCCAAGATCTAGCGGGAGCCCAAGGTTACAATGAGCAGTTCTTC. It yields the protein CASSQDLAGAQGYNEQFF.

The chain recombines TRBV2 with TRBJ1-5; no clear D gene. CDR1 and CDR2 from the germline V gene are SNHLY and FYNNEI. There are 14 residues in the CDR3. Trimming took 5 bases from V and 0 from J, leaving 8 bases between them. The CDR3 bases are TGTGCCAGCAGTAGGAGCCTTAGCAATCAGCCCCAGCATTTT. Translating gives CASSRSLSNQPQHF.

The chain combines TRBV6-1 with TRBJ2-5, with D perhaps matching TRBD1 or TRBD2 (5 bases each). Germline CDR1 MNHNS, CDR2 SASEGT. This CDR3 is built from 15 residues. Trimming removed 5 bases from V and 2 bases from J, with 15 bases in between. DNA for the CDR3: TGTGCCAGCAGTCCGACCGGGACCTTACAAGAGACCCAGTACTTC. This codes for CASSPTGTLQETQYF.

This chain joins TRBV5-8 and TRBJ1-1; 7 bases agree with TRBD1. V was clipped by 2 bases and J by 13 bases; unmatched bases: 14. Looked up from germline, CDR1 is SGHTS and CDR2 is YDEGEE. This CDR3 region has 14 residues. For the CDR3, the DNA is TGTGCCAGCAGCTTTTACGCCACACAGGGGAAATGTTTCTTT. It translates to CASSFYATQGKCFF.

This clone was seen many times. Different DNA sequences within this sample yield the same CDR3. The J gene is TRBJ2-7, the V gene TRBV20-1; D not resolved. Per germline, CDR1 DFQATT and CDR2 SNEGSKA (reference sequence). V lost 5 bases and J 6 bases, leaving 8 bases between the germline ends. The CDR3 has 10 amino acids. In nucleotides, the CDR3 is TGCAGTGCTCGACTCCGCGAGCAGTACTTC. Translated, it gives CSARLREQYF.

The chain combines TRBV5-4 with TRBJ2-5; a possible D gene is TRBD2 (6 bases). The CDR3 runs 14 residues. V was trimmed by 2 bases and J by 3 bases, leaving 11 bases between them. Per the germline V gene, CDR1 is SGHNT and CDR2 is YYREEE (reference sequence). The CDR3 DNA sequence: TGTGCCAGCAGCTTTAGCGGTACAGAAGAGACCCAGTACTTC. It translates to CASSFSGTEETQYF.

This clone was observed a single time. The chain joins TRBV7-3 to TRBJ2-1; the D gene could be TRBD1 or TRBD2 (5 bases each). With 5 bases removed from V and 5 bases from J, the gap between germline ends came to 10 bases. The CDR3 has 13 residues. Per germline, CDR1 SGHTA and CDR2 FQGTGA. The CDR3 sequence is CASSPGPDNEQFF. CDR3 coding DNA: TGTGCCAGCAGCCCGGGACCAGACAATGAGCAGTTCTTC.

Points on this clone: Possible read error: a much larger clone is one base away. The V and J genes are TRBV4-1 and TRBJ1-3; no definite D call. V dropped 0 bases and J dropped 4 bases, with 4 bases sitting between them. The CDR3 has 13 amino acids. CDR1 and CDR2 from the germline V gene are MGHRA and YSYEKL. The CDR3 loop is CASSQEQGNTIYF. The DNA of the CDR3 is TGCGCCAGCAGCCAAGAACAGGGAAACACCATATATTTT.

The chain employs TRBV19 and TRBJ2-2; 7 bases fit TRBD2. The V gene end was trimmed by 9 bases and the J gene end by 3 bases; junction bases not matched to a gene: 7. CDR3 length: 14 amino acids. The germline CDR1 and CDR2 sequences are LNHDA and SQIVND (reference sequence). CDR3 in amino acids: CASGGSGYTGELFF. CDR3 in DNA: TGTGCCAGCGGGGGTAGCGGGTACACCGGGGAGCTGTTTTTT.

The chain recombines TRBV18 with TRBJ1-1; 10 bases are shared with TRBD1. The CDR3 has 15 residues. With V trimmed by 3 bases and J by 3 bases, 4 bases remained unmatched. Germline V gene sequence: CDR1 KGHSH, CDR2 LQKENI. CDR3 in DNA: TGTGCCAGCTCACCGGGACAGGGGCGGGACACTGAAGCTTTCTTT. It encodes CASSPGQGRDTEAFF.

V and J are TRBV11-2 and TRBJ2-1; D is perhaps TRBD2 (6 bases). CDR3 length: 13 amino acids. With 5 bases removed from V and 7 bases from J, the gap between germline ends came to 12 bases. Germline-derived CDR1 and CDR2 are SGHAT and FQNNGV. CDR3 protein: CASSPLTRNEQFF. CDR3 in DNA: TGTGCCAGCAGCCCACTGACTAGAAATGAGCAGTTCTTC.

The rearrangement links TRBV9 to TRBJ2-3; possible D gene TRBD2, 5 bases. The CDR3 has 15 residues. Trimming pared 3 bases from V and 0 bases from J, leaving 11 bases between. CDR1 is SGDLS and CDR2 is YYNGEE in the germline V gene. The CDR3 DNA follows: TGTGCCAGCAGCGCGAGCGGTATTAGCACAGATACGCAGTATTTT. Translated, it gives CASSASGISTDTQYF.

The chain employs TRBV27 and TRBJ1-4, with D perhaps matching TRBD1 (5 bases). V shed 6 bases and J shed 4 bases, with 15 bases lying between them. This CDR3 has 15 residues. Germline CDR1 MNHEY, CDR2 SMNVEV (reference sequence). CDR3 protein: CASRPLTANNEKLFF. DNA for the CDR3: TGTGCCAGCAGACCTTTGACAGCCAATAATGAAAAACTGTTTTTT.

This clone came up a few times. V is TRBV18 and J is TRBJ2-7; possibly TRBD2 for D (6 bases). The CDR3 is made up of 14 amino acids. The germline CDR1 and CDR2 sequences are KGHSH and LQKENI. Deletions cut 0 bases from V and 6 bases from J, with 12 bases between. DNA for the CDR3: TGTGCCAGCTCACCACCGCACACCGGGAGCGAGCAGTACTTC. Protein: CASSPPHTGSEQYF. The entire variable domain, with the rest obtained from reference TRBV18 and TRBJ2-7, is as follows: NAGVMQNPRHLVRRRGQEARLRCSPMKGHSHVYWYRQLPEEGLKFMVYLQKENIIDESGMPKERFSAEFPKEGPSILRIQQVVRGDSAAYFCASSPPHTGSEQYFGPGTRLTVT.

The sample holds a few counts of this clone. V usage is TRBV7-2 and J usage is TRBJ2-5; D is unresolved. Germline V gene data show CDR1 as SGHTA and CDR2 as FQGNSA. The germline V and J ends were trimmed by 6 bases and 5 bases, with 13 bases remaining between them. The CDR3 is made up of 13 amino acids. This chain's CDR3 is CASSSGKAETQYF. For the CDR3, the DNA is TGTGCCAGCAGTTCCGGCAAAGCGGAGACCCAGTACTTC.

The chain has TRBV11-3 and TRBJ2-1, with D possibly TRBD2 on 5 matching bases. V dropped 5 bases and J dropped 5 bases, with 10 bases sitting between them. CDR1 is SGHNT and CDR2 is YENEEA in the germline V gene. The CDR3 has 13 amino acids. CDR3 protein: CASSRGLNNEQFF. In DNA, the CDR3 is TGTGCCAGCAGCCGAGGGTTGAACAATGAGCAGTTCTTC. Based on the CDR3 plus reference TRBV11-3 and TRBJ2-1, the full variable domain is EAGVVQSPRYKIIEKKQPVAFWCNPISGHNTLYWYLQNLGQGPELLIRYENEEAVDDSQLPKDRFSAERLKGVDSTLKIQPAELGDSAVYLCASSRGLNNEQFFGPGTRLTVL.

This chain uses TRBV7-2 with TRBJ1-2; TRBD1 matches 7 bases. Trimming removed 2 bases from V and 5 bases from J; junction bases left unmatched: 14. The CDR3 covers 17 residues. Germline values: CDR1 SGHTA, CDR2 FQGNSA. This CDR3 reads CASSLTSGSGQEYGYTF. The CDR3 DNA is TGTGCCAGCAGCTTAACAAGCGGAAGTGGACAGGAATATGGCTACACCTTC.

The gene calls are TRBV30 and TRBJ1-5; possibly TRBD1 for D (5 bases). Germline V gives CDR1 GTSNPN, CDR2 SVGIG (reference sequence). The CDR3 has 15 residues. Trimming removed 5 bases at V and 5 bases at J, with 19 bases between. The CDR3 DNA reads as TGTGCCTGGGGGACCTATAAAGGGAGCGATCAGCCCCAGCATTTT. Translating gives CAWGTYKGSDQPQHF.